These 4 T cell receptor beta chains were sequenced from one sample in a study of blood T cell repertoires in COVID-19. Clones were sequenced by immunoSEQ multiplex PCR, and TCRdb holds only the in-frame ones, with some missing. The sample holds about 65,000 clones, approximately 77% seen once. Sequencing input: peripheral blood. The receptors were sampled from a human donor in a cohort sampled during active COVID-19.

The J gene is TRBJ1-2, the V gene TRBV28, with TRBD1 matching 9 bases. Germline CDR1 is MDHEN and CDR2 is SYDVKM. The junction had 2 bases not matched to a gene; V was cut back by 5 bases and J by 7 bases. The CDR3 runs 12 residues. The CDR3 DNA is TGTGCCAGCAGTGCACAGGGGGCTGGCTACACCTTC. As protein: CASSAQGAGYTF.

The genes are TRBV4-3 and TRBJ1-1; D is uncertain. Germline V gene data show CDR1 as LGHNA and CDR2 as YSLEER. The CDR3 spans 15 residues. Between the trimmed V and J ends, which lost 0 bases and 5 bases, there was a span of 13 bases. In nucleotides, the CDR3 is TGCGCCAGCAGCCAAGACTTCTCTCGGGAGACTGAAGCTTTCTTT. Translation gives CASSQDFSRETEAFF.

The CDR3 is CASSTGMNTEAFF. The CDR3 bases are TGTGCCAGCAGCACAGGGATGAACACTGAAGCTTTCTTT. The chain has TRBV5-6 and TRBJ1-1, with TRBD1 as a possible D gene (6 bases). Trimming left V 4 bases short and J 0 bases short, with 7 bases between. Germline values: CDR1 SGHDT, CDR2 YYEEEE. This CDR3 spans 13 amino acids.

The chain links TRBV18 to TRBJ2-2; 7 bases align to TRBD2. Germline CDR1 and CDR2: KGHSH and LQKENI. The CDR3 loop spans 16 amino acids. Trimming removed 2 bases from V and 11 bases from J; junction bases left unmatched: 14. The CDR3 loop reads CASSPGSSGFRDELFF. The CDR3 DNA sequence: TGTGCCAGCTCACCAGGTAGTAGCGGGTTCCGTGATGAGCTGTTTTTT. Looking up the rest from reference TRBV18 and TRBJ2-2 gives the full variable domain: NAGVMQNPRHLVRRRGQEARLRCSPMKGHSHVYWYRQLPEEGLKFMVYLQKENIIDESGMPKERFSAEFPKEGPSILRIQQVVRGDSAAYFCASSPGSSGFRDELFFGEGSRLTVL.